The 13 T cell receptor beta chains presented below share a single source sample, sequenced in a study of shared clonotypes between healthy human individuals (dated by TCRdb to 2019 to 2021). CD8 naive samples were obtained by positive selection for CCR7 among CD45RO-negative cells, yielding a CD45RA+CCR7+ population from which TemRA cells were excluded. Receptors were amplified or captured by the immunoSEQ multiplex PCR assay. The immuneACCESS repertoire file appears here via TCRdb, limited to in-frame rearrangements. These files lack a portion of the clones; in checked studies, under half of the deficit traces to unresolved V genes, and the cause of the others is not known. The sample table records under 700,000 clones; around 96% of these occur just once. The ten largest account for approximately 0.12% of the sample. Sequencing input: naive CD8+ T cells sorted from blood. The cell subset or site label corresponds to: CD45RA+CCR7+. The source is a young woman in good health.

The chain employs TRBV29-1 and TRBJ2-7; TRBD2 matches 7 bases. After removal of 0 bases from V and 4 bases from J, the junction contained 6 bases not matched to a gene. CDR1 SQVTM and CDR2 ANQGSEA come from the germline V gene. CDR3 length: 14 amino acids. The DNA of the CDR3 is TGCAGCGTTGAAGAGGGCGGGAGCTCGTACGAGCAGTACTTC. Its protein is CSVEEGGSSYEQYF.

The V call is TRBV5-4, the J call TRBJ2-7; 9 nucleotides match TRBD1. Germline V gene lookup returns CDR1 SGHNT and CDR2 YYREEE (reference sequence). The CDR3 has 14 amino acids. After removal of 3 bases from V and 2 bases from J, the junction contained 3 bases not matched to a gene. CDR3 protein: CASSSGTGTYEQYF. The DNA of the CDR3 is TGTGCCAGCAGCTCCGGGACAGGGACCTACGAGCAGTACTTC.

The gene calls are TRBV10-2 and TRBJ1-1; 11 bases map to TRBD1. The CDR3 length is 12 residues. J was trimmed by 5 bases and V by 8 bases; bases with no gene match: 1. Germline lookup yields CDR1 WSHSY and CDR2 SAAADI. CDR3 protein: CASRDRGTEAFF. CDR3 coding DNA: TGCGCCAGCCGGGACAGGGGGACTGAAGCTTTCTTT.

This clone was seen once. V gene TRBV21-1 combines with J gene TRBJ2-3. TRBV21-1 is designated a pseudogene. The CDR3 runs to 12 residues. CDR3 in amino acids: CASSKFADTQYF. CDR3 nucleotides: TGTGCCAGCAGCAAATTTGCAGATACGCAGTATTTT.

V and J are TRBV13 and TRBJ2-5; 14 positions agree with TRBD2. Looked up from germline, CDR1 is PRHDT and CDR2 is FYEKMQ (reference sequence). This CDR3 is built from 15 residues. The trim removed 5 bases at V and 5 bases at J, leaving 4 bases unmatched. DNA for the CDR3: TGTGCCAGCAGCGGGACTAGCGGGAGAGGGGAGACCCAGTACTTC. Protein sequence: CASSGTSGRGETQYF.

The rearrangement links TRBV27 to TRBJ2-5, with 9 bases fitting TRBD2. Germline-derived CDR1 and CDR2 are MNHEY and SMNVEV (reference sequence). With V trimmed by 5 bases and J by 1 base, 5 bases remained unmatched. This CDR3 has 15 residues. The CDR3 here is CASSMASGVQETQYF. CDR3 DNA sequence: TGTGCCAGCAGTATGGCTAGCGGGGTCCAAGAGACCCAGTACTTC.

A single count supports this clone. The chain recombines TRBV14 with TRBJ1-1, with D uncertain. V dropped 0 bases and J dropped 0 bases, with 14 bases sitting between them. CDR1 is SGHDN, CDR2 FVKESK, per germline. CDR3 length: 17 residues. The CDR3 region has the DNA TGTGCCAGCAGCCAAGATCTCTTTGCAGACTTGAACACTGAAGCTTTCTTT. Encoded protein: CASSQDLFADLNTEAFF.

The genes are TRBV27 and TRBJ1-2; D gene uncertain. Germline V gene lookup returns CDR1 MNHEY and CDR2 SMNVEV (reference sequence). This CDR3 spans 13 amino acids. The V and J ends lost 5 bases and 7 bases respectively, with 14 bases between them. The CDR3 DNA is TGTGCCAGCAGTCGGACGGATCTCGGTGGCTACACCTTC. This codes for CASSRTDLGGYTF.

The chain links TRBV6-5 to TRBJ1-6, with no clear D. V was cut by 2 bases and J by 7 bases, with 9 bases left in between. There are 14 residues in the CDR3. The germline CDR1 and CDR2 sequences are MNHEY and SVGAGI. This CDR3 reads CASSYLAGNSPLHF. DNA for the CDR3: TGTGCCAGCAGTTACCTGGCAGGAAATTCACCCCTCCACTTT.

J is TRBJ2-7 and V is TRBV5-4; 7 bases fit TRBD2. CDR3 length equals 15 residues. V lost 0 bases, J lost 4 bases, and 7 bases stayed unmatched. Per germline, CDR1 SGHNT and CDR2 YYREEE (reference sequence). The CDR3, as DNA: TGTGCCAGCAGCTTGGGTTCTAGCGGATATTACGAGCAGTACTTC. It is translated as CASSLGSSGYYEQYF.

The V call is TRBV27, the J call TRBJ2-7; 8 bases are a match to TRBD1. The V gene's germline CDR1 is MNHEY and CDR2 SMNVEV (reference sequence). The CDR3 consists of 15 residues. V lost 6 bases to trimming and J lost 4 bases; unmatched junction nucleotides: 11. The CDR3 protein is CASRPTGQGAYEQYF. Written as DNA, the CDR3 is TGTGCCAGCAGACCAACAGGCCAGGGGGCGTACGAGCAGTACTTC.

The V call is TRBV28, the J call TRBJ2-7, with 10 bases identical to TRBD2. From germline, CDR1 is MDHEN and CDR2 SYDVKM. This CDR3 comprises 16 residues. V gave up 5 bases and J gave up 2 bases; unmatched junction bases: 9. The CDR3 sequence: CASSLILAGETYEQYF. For the CDR3, the DNA is TGTGCCAGCAGTCTCATCCTAGCGGGGGAAACCTACGAGCAGTACTTC.

The rearrangement joins TRBV4-1 to TRBJ2-3, with D possibly being TRBD1 (6 bases). V gave up 4 bases and J gave up 4 bases, with 12 bases separating them. CDR1 and CDR2 from the germline V gene are MGHRA and YSYEKL. The CDR3 sequence is 14 residues long. CDR3 in amino acids: CASSRGGGADTQYF. DNA for the CDR3: TGCGCCAGCAGCCGAGGTGGGGGCGCAGATACGCAGTATTTT.